This T cell receptor (beta chain) derives from a study of molecular identifiers for immune sequencing clone quantification. Across the study: Replicates involved a five-way split of RNA from around 20,000 or 100,000 naive CD8 cells, with sequencing of four.

General study points: Clones that had above 20 RNA copies took up over 98% of effector molecules but under 1% in naive cells.

This CDR3 region has 14 residues. V gave up 4 bases and J gave up 0 bases, with 7 bases separating them. Germline CDR1 reads LNHDA; CDR2 reads SQIVND (reference sequence). Only a few counts were recorded for this clonotype. Its antigen is not identified. For bulk TCR libraries, previously described methods and listed TCR primers were used. Each CDR3 protein is one row after TCRdb ran MiXCR on the PCR reads. Altogether about 630,000 distinct CDR3 sequences are present, about 25% being singletons, with the ten largest covering about 0.81%. Sequencing was performed on naive CD8+ T cells from blood, with Jurkat cell RNA spiked in. Subset described: FACS-sorted CD8+CD4-CCR7+CD45RA+ naive T cells. This TCR came from a human donor in good health. Some libraries in this study had Jurkat cell RNA spiked in. The chain employs TRBV19 and TRBJ2-1; D is uncertain. CDR3: CASSNKRSYNEQFF. The CDR3, as DNA: TGTGCCAGTAGTAATAAACGCTCCTACAATGAGCAGTTCTTC.